This TCR beta chain was retrieved from a study of tumor T cells in aggressive B-cell lymphoma. Clones were sequenced by immunoSEQ multiplex PCR, and TCRdb holds only the in-frame ones, with some missing. The sample consists of 3,300 or so clones, roughly 86% of them appearing once. CDR3 size: 16 residues. V dropped 4 bases and J dropped 7 bases, with 23 bases sitting between them. Germline V gene lookup returns CDR1 SGHDT and CDR2 YYEEEE. The chain carries TRBV5-6 and TRBJ1-1; possibly TRBD1 for D (6 bases). Material for sequencing was tumor tissue. This TCR derives from an adult with diffuse large B cell lymphoma. DNA for the CDR3: TGTGCCAGCAGCCGGAGGGGGGGACACTATAACTATGAAGCTTTCTTT. It is translated as CASSRRGGHYNYEAFF.